This T cell receptor beta chain was sequenced in a study of neoadjuvant anti-PD-1 for oral cavity cancer. In the study overall: Before surgery, most patients got three to four biweekly 3 mg/kg nivolumab doses. Patients without progression got a fourth dose around day 43.

Noted time point: after neoadjuvant nivolumab, at surgical resection. The CDR3 is 14 residues long. V shed 3 bases and J shed 6 bases, with 12 bases lying between them. CDR1 and CDR2 (germline): LNHDA, SQIVND (reference sequence). Assay: immunoSEQ multiplex PCR; the TCRdb copy retains only in-frame clones and omits some. The table has fewer than 90,000 clones, 70% to 90% seen once. This clone has just one count. The receptor's source is a person aged 35 to 85 with oral cavity squamous cell carcinoma. This specimen consisted of PBMCs, obtained after nivolumab (anti-PD-1) treatment. The chain uses TRBV19 and TRBJ1-5, with D perhaps matching TRBD1 (5 bases). The CDR3 here is CASSIQHGTQPQHF. The CDR3 DNA reads as TGTGCCAGTAGTATTCAACATGGGACTCAGCCCCAGCATTTT.